The clone carrying this T cell receptor (beta chain) came up many times. The sample originates from a study of blood T cells in healthy people across ages. The germline CDR1 and CDR2 sequences are DFQATT and SNEGSKA (reference sequence). V lost 4 bases and J lost 5; bases outside the gene matches: 6. This CDR3 is built from 13 residues. Using a J-beta primer mix together with a sample-barcoded 5' primer, a second PCR was run for about 6 to 11 cycles. Each CDR3 protein is one row after TCRdb ran MiXCR on the 5' RACE reads. The data show under 850,000 distinct CDR3 sequences, roughly 40% seen once. This TCR came from a man aged 18-30 years in good health. The chain links TRBV20-1 to TRBJ2-7; 9 bases match TRBD1. What was sequenced was blood. CDR3 residues: CSAKRQGVHEQYF. The CDR3 bases are TGCAGTGCTAAACGACAGGGGGTCCACGAGCAGTACTTC.